A selection of T cell receptor beta chains follows, all from one sample in a study of T cell responses to AZD1222 COVID-19 vaccine. This table comes from immunoSEQ multiplex PCR, and its TCRdb copy is limited to in-frame clones, with some not included. The table has tens of thousands of clones, roughly 90% seen once. This specimen was peripheral blood, taken 28 days after the second AZD1222 dose. These TCRs come from an adult who received the AZD1222 COVID-19 vaccine. Each CDR3 is given without its conserved first and last residue.

TRBV5-4	TRBJ1-2	ASSLVGPSYGYT
TRBV6-5	TRBJ1-4	ASSQSTGINEKLF
TRBV30	TRBJ1-4	AWSETGGQGEKLF
TRBV27	TRBJ1-1	ASSSRAGWGNTEAF
TRBV28	TRBJ1-3	ASSPPGAGNTIY
TRBV5-4	TRBJ2-1	ASSPTSGNEEEQF
TRBV2	TRBJ2-3	ASSRSASGRLKGDTQY
TRBV6-2/TRBV6-3	TRBJ2-3	ASSYPLFSAGGADTQY
TRBV6-2/TRBV6-3	TRBJ2-5	ASSLRELAGVATQY
TRBV9	TRBJ1-3	ASSPHDGSGNTIY
TRBV12-1	TRBJ2-3	ASSRGQTYTDTQY
TRBV7-3	TRBJ2-1	ASSWKGTDPNEQF
TRBV7-9	TRBJ2-5	ASSLVSLLETQY
TRBV30	TRBJ2-2	AWSVGQGAGGSGELF
TRBV4-3	TRBJ1-1	ASSQVDGNTEAF
TRBV18	TRBJ1-2	ASSPSNGADYGYT
TRBV12-3/TRBV12-4	TRBJ2-5	ASSFGQETQY
TRBV20-1	TRBJ2-7	SASSSYEQY
TRBV27	TRBJ2-3	ASRLGGRRVTDTQY
TRBV18	TRBJ1-5	ASSPERNQPQH
TRBV5-1	TRBJ2-7	ASRQTGNYEQY
TRBV12-3/TRBV12-4	TRBJ1-5	ASSLPGWPQH
TRBV6-1	TRBJ2-7	ASSEPAPPPYEQY
TRBV11-2	TRBJ2-3	ASSLDPATDTQY
TRBV5-1	TRBJ2-7	ASSLAFGQGGEQY
TRBV5-1	TRBJ2-3	ASSSGGPDTQY
TRBV6-2/TRBV6-3	TRBJ2-1	ASSYVLHGNYNEQF
TRBV10-1	TRBJ1-1	ASSLTGSLEAF
TRBV6-1	TRBJ2-1	ASSVFSTGLVIEQF
TRBV14	TRBJ2-6	ASSHFPLLSGANVLT
TRBV19	TRBJ1-6	ASSIQQGNSPLH
TRBV6-2/TRBV6-3	TRBJ2-5	ASSYSTTWSSGTGKTQY
TRBV6-4	TRBJ2-2	ASSDGNTYTGELF
TRBV6-2/TRBV6-3	TRBJ2-3	ASSLRLAYTDTQY
TRBV11-3	TRBJ2-1	ASSSRQGAHNEQF
TRBV2	TRBJ1-4	ASGRVVRVNEKLF
TRBV10-3	TRBJ2-1	AISDGGANVGEQF
TRBV5-1	TRBJ2-3	ASSLEGRGHTDTQY
TRBV5-8	TRBJ1-5	ASSSRRRGQSNQPQH
TRBV3-1/TRBV3-2	TRBJ2-7	ASSRAYEQY
TRBV9	TRBJ1-1	ASSVGGNRGLVNTEAF
TRBV10-1	TRBJ2-7	ASSPAGTAYEQY
TRBV7-8	TRBJ1-5	ASSLSMGGNQPQH
TRBV7-8	TRBJ1-5	ASSIRGEGNQPQH
TRBV10-3	TRBJ1-1	AISDKAGDAEAF
TRBV28	TRBJ2-3	ASSFDRKGDTQY
TRBV19	TRBJ2-6	ASSKPGANVLT
TRBV24-1	TRBJ2-1	ATSDSKVAGRGVVDEQF
TRBV18	TRBJ1-5	ASSPGGVEEPGGNPQH
TRBV5-1	TRBJ2-5	ASSLALDVGTQY
TRBV11-3	TRBJ1-5	ASSSGELGNQPQH
TRBV5-4	TRBJ1-4	ASSARRGHTTNEKLF
TRBV7-9	TRBJ1-3	AEKQGTGNTIY
TRBV27	TRBJ1-2	ASSFTRGGTDFYGYT
TRBV29-1	TRBJ1-4	SVGTDLNEKLF
TRBV5-6	TRBJ2-7	ASSLGGRSYEQY